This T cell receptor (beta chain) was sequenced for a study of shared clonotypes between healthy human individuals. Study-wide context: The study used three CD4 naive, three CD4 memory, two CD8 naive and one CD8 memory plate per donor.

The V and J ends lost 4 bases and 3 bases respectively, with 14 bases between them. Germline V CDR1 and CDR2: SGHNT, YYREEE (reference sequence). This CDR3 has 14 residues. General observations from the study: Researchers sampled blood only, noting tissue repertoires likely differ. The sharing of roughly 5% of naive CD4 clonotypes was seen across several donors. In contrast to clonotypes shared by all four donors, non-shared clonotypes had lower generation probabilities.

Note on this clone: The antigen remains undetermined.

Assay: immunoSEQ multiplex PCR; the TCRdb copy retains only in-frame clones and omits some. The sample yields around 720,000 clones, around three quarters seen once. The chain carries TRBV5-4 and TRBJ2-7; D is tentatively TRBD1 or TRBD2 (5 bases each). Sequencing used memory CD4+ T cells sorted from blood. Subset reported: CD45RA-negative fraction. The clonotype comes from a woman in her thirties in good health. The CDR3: CASSPGTDSYEQYF. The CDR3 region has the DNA TGTGCCAGCAGCCCCGGGACCGACAGCTACGAGCAGTACTTC.